These 21 T cell receptor beta chains were all obtained from the same sample, sequenced in a study of cytomegalovirus exposure and HLA in healthy donors. With 60 Vbeta and 13 Jbeta primers, the PCR was carried out. Here immunoSEQ multiplex PCR was the method, and the copy in TCRdb shows in-frame clones only, minus some. Among 150,000 to 200,000 clones listed, about 80% were seen once. Material for sequencing was PBMCs. All receptors come from a woman between 40 and 50 years old in good health and CMV-seronegative.

V gene TRBV29-1 combines with J gene TRBJ2-4; unclear D gene. This CDR3 has 11 residues. Germline-derived CDR1 and CDR2 are SQVTM and ANQGSEA. V was cut by 3 bases and J by 5 bases, with 5 bases left in between. The CDR3 spells CSVETQNIQYF. CDR3 sequence (DNA): TGCAGCGTTGAGACTCAAAACATTCAGTACTTC.

The rearrangement uses TRBV7-8 and TRBJ2-1; TRBD2 aligns across 10 bases. V shed 2 bases and J 9 bases; nucleotides not matched to a gene: 7. Germline loops: CDR1 SGHVS, CDR2 FQNEAQ. This CDR3 region has 15 residues. This chain's CDR3 is CASSLQPSGRGEQFF. CDR3 DNA sequence: TGTGCCAGCAGCTTACAGCCTAGCGGGAGAGGTGAGCAGTTCTTC.

This rearrangement joins TRBV6-1 to TRBJ2-5, with D possibly being TRBD1 (6 bases). TRBJ2-7 explains the end of the DNA better; the J call may be wrong. The V gene's germline CDR1 is MNHNS and CDR2 SASEGT. The CDR3 runs 14 residues. The chain's CDR3 is CASSVRDMSYEQYF. The DNA for the CDR3 is TGTGCCAGCAGTGTACGGGACATGTCCTACGAGCAGTACTTC.

The chain has TRBV27 and TRBJ1-3, with 9 bases identical to TRBD1. The CDR3 loop spans 15 amino acids. Trimming took 5 bases from V and 3 from J; bases not matched to a gene: 5. Germline loops: CDR1 MNHEY, CDR2 SMNVEV (reference sequence). This CDR3 reads CASSADRGGGNTIYF. The CDR3 DNA reads TGTGCCAGCAGTGCGGACAGGGGTGGTGGAAACACCATATATTTT.

This clone was seen once. The V and J genes are TRBV11-2 and TRBJ2-2, with D perhaps TRBD1 (5 bases). The germline V gene encodes CDR1 SGHAT and CDR2 FQNNGV. V lost 1 base and J 7 bases, leaving 10 bases between the germline ends. The CDR3 sequence is 14 residues long. This CDR3 is CASSLVRQIGELFF. The CDR3 nucleotides are TGTGCCAGCAGCTTAGTTAGACAGATCGGGGAGCTGTTTTTT.

This chain joins TRBV11-3 and TRBJ2-7; D unresolved. The CDR3 totals 13 residues. Germline V gives CDR1 SGHNT, CDR2 YENEEA. V was pared by 2 bases and J by 0 bases, with 5 bases between. The CDR3 region is CASSLSSSYEQYF. CDR3 coding DNA: TGTGCCAGCAGCTTATCTAGCTCCTACGAGCAGTACTTC.

Points on this clone: The same CDR3 can be traced to other DNA sequences in this sample. This chain uses TRBV7-2 with TRBJ2-5; the match to TRBD1 covers 7 bases. CDR1 is SGHTA, CDR2 FQGNSA, per germline. Trimming at V came to 1 base and at J to 2 bases, leaving 1 base not matched to a gene. This CDR3 region has 14 residues. The CDR3 here is CASSLDRGQETQYF. The CDR3 DNA reads TGTGCCAGCAGCTTAGACAGGGGACAAGAGACCCAGTACTTC.

Turning to this clone: Germline is not matched at one junction end, which may reflect a read error. The chain links TRBV15 to TRBJ2-6; possibly TRBD1 for D (5 bases). Germline CDR1 is LNHNV and CDR2 is YYDKDF (reference sequence). This CDR3 region has 15 residues. The CDR3 here is CATSPPNSGANGLTF. The CDR3 DNA follows: TGTGCCACCAGCCCCCCAAACTCTGGGGCCAACGGCCTGACTTTC. The full variable domain, its missing parts supplied by reference TRBV15 and TRBJ2-6, is DAMVIQNPRYQVTQFGKPVTLSCSQTLNHNVMYWYQQKSSQAPKLLFHYYDKDFNNEADTPDNFQSRRPNTSFCFLDIRSPGLGDTAMYLCATSPPNSGANGLTFGAGSRLTVL.

This clone was counted a single time. This rearrangement joins TRBV6-1 to TRBJ2-1; D gene ambiguous. The V gene's germline CDR1 is MNHNS and CDR2 SASEGT. This CDR3 comprises 11 residues. V was clipped by 8 bases and J by 10 bases, with 12 bases between them. This chain's CDR3 is CASLGEAEQFF. In DNA form, the CDR3 reads TGTGCCAGCCTTGGAGAGGCAGAGCAGTTCTTC.

This clone was seen a single time. The V and J genes are TRBV28 and TRBJ1-2, with 8 bases identical to TRBD1. Germline assignment: CDR1 MDHEN and CDR2 SYDVKM. The CDR3 runs 15 residues. V lost 1 base, J lost 2 bases, and 3 bases stayed unmatched. The CDR3 nucleotides are TGTGCCAGCAGTTTATATCAGGGGGCAAACTATGGCTACACCTTC. This encodes CASSLYQGANYGYTF.

The chain carries TRBV29-1 and TRBJ2-7; possible D gene TRBD2, 6 bases. The V gene's germline CDR1 is SQVTM and CDR2 ANQGSEA. The CDR3 has 13 amino acids. Between the trimmed V and J ends, which lost 4 bases and 4 bases, there was a span of 14 bases. The CDR3: CSVVGGTYYEQYF. CDR3 in DNA: TGCAGCGTTGTTGGGGGGACTTATTACGAGCAGTACTTC.

This clone came up a few times. The chain employs TRBV28 and TRBJ2-7, with D possibly TRBD2 on 5 matching bases. Trimming stripped 5 bases from V and 0 bases from J, with 11 bases between. Germline CDR1 is MDHEN and CDR2 is SYDVKM. CDR3 length equals 14 residues. The CDR3 bases are TGTGCCAGCAGTACTCCCGGGGTCTCCTACGAGCAGTACTTC. Translation: CASSTPGVSYEQYF.

The chain is built from TRBV30 and TRBJ2-6; unclear D gene. Looked up from germline, CDR1 is GTSNPN and CDR2 is SVGIG (reference sequence). Trimming shortened V by 0 bases and J by 0 bases, and 6 bases separated the two germline ends. The CDR3 covers 15 residues. This CDR3 reads CAWSVAPSGANVLTF. In DNA form, the CDR3 reads TGTGCCTGGAGTGTAGCGCCCTCTGGGGCCAACGTCCTGACTTTC.

This sequence joins TRBV7-2 and TRBJ1-5, with D uncertain. The CDR3 covers 14 residues. Between the trimmed V and J ends, which lost 4 bases and 0 bases, there was a span of 7 bases. Germline CDR1 and CDR2: SGHTA and FQGNSA. The CDR3 sequence is CASSSFYSNQPQHF. The CDR3 DNA is TGTGCCAGCAGCTCCTTCTATAGCAATCAGCCCCAGCATTTT. Full variable domain (rest looked up from reference TRBV7-2 and TRBJ1-5): GAGVSQSPSNKVTEKGKDVELRCDPISGHTALYWYRQSLGQGLEFLIYFQGNSAPDKSGLPSDRFSAERTGGSVSTLTIQRTQQEDSAVYLCASSSFYSNQPQHFGDGTRLSIL.

This sequence joins TRBV5-1 and TRBJ2-1; the match to TRBD1 covers 7 bases. Unmatched junction bases numbered 7, after V lost 3 bases and J lost 10 bases. This CDR3 has 13 amino acids. From germline, CDR1 is SGHRS and CDR2 YFSETQ. This chain's CDR3 is CASSWPLGGEQFF. The CDR3 DNA reads TGCGCCAGCAGCTGGCCCCTAGGGGGCGAGCAGTTCTTC.

This clone has only a few counts. The chain employs TRBV6-5 and TRBJ2-7; maybe TRBD1 (5 bases). The CDR3 runs 14 residues. Germline CDR1 reads MNHEY; CDR2 reads SVGAGI. V was clipped by 8 bases and J by 2 bases, with 16 bases between them. The CDR3 DNA is TGTGCCAGCTCCAGGCAGCAGGGTGCCTACGAGCAGTACTTC. Its protein is CASSRQQGAYEQYF.

The chain uses TRBV11-3 and TRBJ1-2, with 7 bases lining up with TRBD1. Germline V lookup: CDR1 SGHNT, CDR2 YENEEA. V was clipped by 3 bases and J by 8 bases; unmatched bases: 6. The CDR3 extends over 13 amino acids. This CDR3 reads CASSFTGTDGYTF. CDR3 bases: TGTGCCAGCAGCTTCACCGGGACAGACGGCTACACCTTC. Using reference TRBV11-3 and TRBJ1-2 for the parts outside the CDR3, the full variable domain is EAGVVQSPRYKIIEKKQPVAFWCNPISGHNTLYWYLQNLGQGPELLIRYENEEAVDDSQLPKDRFSAERLKGVDSTLKIQPAELGDSAVYLCASSFTGTDGYTFGSGTRLTVV.

CDR3 nucleotide sequence: TGTGCCAGCAGCCCTGGACAGGGGAGAACTGAAGCTTTCTTT. It codes for CASSPGQGRTEAFF. The V call is TRBV11-3, the J call TRBJ1-1, with TRBD1 identical over 9 bases. The CDR3 has 14 amino acids. The ends lost 5 bases at V and 5 bases at J; junction bases unmatched: 6. From germline, CDR1 is SGHNT and CDR2 YENEEA.

Remarks on this clone: The germline gene is not matched at one end of the junction; a read error may be the cause. The chain couples TRBV5-3 to TRBJ1-6, with D possibly being TRBD1 (5 bases). TRBV5-3 is an open reading frame whose function is uncertain. CDR3 length: 14 residues. The CDR3 region has the DNA TGCTGGACGGGGGGGAACGCCTATAATTCACCCCTCCACTTT. Protein: CWTGGNAYNSPLHF.

This clone was observed once. This sequence joins TRBV28 and TRBJ2-3; 15 bases agree with TRBD2. Germline CDR1 MDHEN, CDR2 SYDVKM. This CDR3 has 19 amino acids. Trimming cost V 5 bases and J 1 base; bases outside gene matches: 10. The CDR3 region has the DNA TGTGCCAGCAGTGTACCTAGACGGACTAGCGGGAGGGGCACAGATACGCAGTATTTT. This sequence encodes CASSVPRRTSGRGTDTQYF. Combining the CDR3 with reference TRBV28 and TRBJ2-3 gives the whole variable domain DVKVTQSSRYLVKRTGEKVFLECVQDMDHENMFWYRQDPGLGLRLIYFSYDVKMKEKGDIPEGYSVSREKKERFSLILESASTNQTSMYLCASSVPRRTSGRGTDTQYFGPGTRLTVL.

This clone was counted between two and nine times. The sample contains more than one DNA sequence encoding this CDR3. This sequence joins TRBV19 and TRBJ2-7; 9 bases are a match to TRBD1. The ends lost 2 bases at V and 2 bases at J; junction bases unmatched: 1. CDR3 length equals 14 residues. CDR1 and CDR2 (germline): LNHDA, SQIVND (reference sequence). CDR3: CASSIRTGAYEQYF. The CDR3 DNA sequence: TGTGCCAGTAGTATACGGACAGGGGCCTACGAGCAGTACTTC.